This section outlines one T cell receptor beta chain sequence together with its context. The sample holds one count of this clone. The target of this receptor is not known. Per-base qualities were not stored, and no clone one base away is much larger. TCRbeta CDR3 regions were amplified from genomic DNA using the immunoSEQ Assay, a bias-controlled multiplex PCR. The published analysis was carried out like this. Nucleated cell counts per sample were estimated from amplification of reference gene primers within the assay. To quantify the absolute abundance of each unique TCRbeta CDR3 rearrangement, sequence reads were collapsed and filtered. For each sample, productive Simpson clonality was calculated by taking the square root of Simpson's diversity index across productive rearrangements. TCRdb carries this immuneACCESS record with in-frame sequences only. Its versions omit some clonotypes, under half of them owing to an unresolved V gene in the studies checked, with the rest unexplained. The DNA gave D and trimming, while V, J and clone size come from that table. This sample lists about 70,000 clones; about three quarters were detected once. The ten largest clones capture over 25% of the sample.

This specimen comes from a study of blood T cell repertoires in COVID-19 (dated by TCRdb to 2020 to 2021). Background for the entire study: Samples covering the acute and convalescent phases of COVID-19 were provided by collaborators in the United States, Italy and Spain. The samples were drawn from the first 160 participants of the ongoing ImmuneRACE study and from 1,254 subjects provided by 6 global collaborators. The sample metadata nearly always contained a de-identified subject ID, COVID-19 status, age in years and sex. The repertoires were made available in a free public database intended to serve as a resource for research on the immune response to SARS-CoV-2. The prospective study material was composed of cDNA or gDNA derived from T cells, B-cell-depleted T cells, or PBMCs. Where available, HLA class I and class II types were obtained from metadata supplied by the sample provider rather than from assay-based typing. Subjects who had been exposed to COVID-19, were actively infected with it, or had recovered from it provided the deeply sampled blood TCRbeta repertoires that made up the dataset. On the study overall, not on this receptor specifically: Clinical and demographic metadata were provided uncurated, with the amount varying by source and participant.

Each collaborating institution followed its own protocols to collect whole blood in K2EDTA tubes. For TCRbeta analysis, collaborators shipped samples as frozen whole blood, isolated PBMCs, or DNA extracted from either of those sample types. Its CDR3 holds 15 amino acids, cysteine through phenylalanine. Only the CDR3 part of the read is kept: 45 bases, read in frame from the first base. V is reduced by 0 bases and J by 0 bases, leaving a spacing of 8 bases between them. Via the germline V gene, CDR1 is LGHNA and CDR2 YSLEER. The sequence joins TRBV4-3 to TRBJ1-2; the D gene cannot be named for sure. The sequenced sample consisted of peripheral blood. This receptor was identified in a woman older than 75 with active or convalescent COVID-19. The CDR3 protein: CASSQDFRTNYGYTF. The DNA reads TGCGCCAGCAGCCAAGATTTCCGTACTAACTATGGCTACACCTTC.